The 27 T cell receptor beta chains in this list originate from one sample, sequenced in a study of T cell responses to AZD1222 COVID-19 vaccine (dated by TCRdb to the early 2020s). Library preparation used the immunoSEQ multiplex PCR assay. What TCRdb holds here is the immuneACCESS table cut down to in-frame rearrangements. Part of the clones is not present; checked against another copy, under half of the missing clones reflect an unresolved V gene, and the others are unexplained. The table for this sample lists approximately 120,000 clones; 80% to 90% of them were counted only once. In total, the top ten clones hold around 10% of the sample. The time point label corresponds to: baseline before first vaccination. Sample treatment or condition, as interpreted from the label and publication: meningococcal conjugate vaccine given as trial control. Sequenced material: peripheral blood, taken on day 0 of MenACWY control vaccination. The receptors were gathered from an adult in good health.

In this sample, this clone turned up a few times. The chain is built from TRBV7-3 and TRBJ2-3; perhaps TRBD2 as D (5 bases). Trimming took off 5 bases at V and 4 bases at J, with 13 bases between the two ends. Germline CDR1 SGHTA, CDR2 FQGTGA. The CDR3 loop spans 14 amino acids. Written as DNA, the CDR3 is TGTGCCAGCAGCCGAGGGAGCTTTCCAGATACGCAGTATTTT. It yields the protein CASSRGSFPDTQYF.

The chain joins TRBV27 to TRBJ2-5, with D maybe TRBD1 (6 bases). This CDR3 contains 13 residues. Between the trimmed V and J ends, which lost 5 bases and 5 bases, there was a span of 12 bases. Germline loops: CDR1 MNHEY, CDR2 SMNVEV (reference sequence). This CDR3 is CASSVGQRETQYF. In DNA form, the CDR3 reads TGTGCCAGCAGTGTGGGACAAAGGGAGACCCAGTACTTC.

The chain combines TRBV29-1 with TRBJ2-7, with 7 bases fitting TRBD2. Germline assignment: CDR1 SQVTM and CDR2 ANQGSEA. The trim removed 0 bases at V and 3 bases at J, leaving 8 bases unmatched. CDR3 length: 15 residues. This CDR3 is CSVEEDLGRDYEQYF. The CDR3 DNA reads TGCAGCGTTGAAGAAGATCTTGGGAGGGACTACGAGCAGTACTTC.

This clone was seen once. The chain uses TRBV12-3 or TRBV12-4 and TRBJ2-2; no clear D. This CDR3 region has 13 residues. The germline V and J ends were trimmed by 6 bases and 8 bases, with 13 bases remaining between them. The CDR3 DNA reads TGTGCCAGCAGCTTTGCCCATTTAGGGGAGCTGTTTTTT. It codes for CASSFAHLGELFF.

The chain recombines TRBV10-3 with TRBJ2-6; D gene ambiguous. The germline gives CDR1 ENHRY, CDR2 SYGVKD. V gave up 3 bases and J gave up 0 bases, with 18 bases separating them. The CDR3 loop spans 19 amino acids. The CDR3 DNA follows: TGTGCCATCAGTGAAGTCCACTCGGCAGCGTACTCTGGGGCCAACGTCCTGACTTTC. Its protein is CAISEVHSAAYSGANVLTF.

The genes are TRBV10-3 and TRBJ2-3; 9 nucleotides line up with TRBD1. The CDR3 is 12 residues long. Germline V gives CDR1 ENHRY, CDR2 SYGVKD. V lost 6 bases, J lost 5 bases, and 0 bases stayed unmatched. In nucleotides, the CDR3 is TGTGCCATCAGGGACAGGGGAGATACGCAGTATTTT. It is translated as CAIRDRGDTQYF.

J is TRBJ1-1 and V is TRBV2; no reliable D call. The CDR3 covers 13 residues. Per the germline V gene, CDR1 is SNHLY and CDR2 is FYNNEI. The ends were cut back, 6 bases at V and 1 base at J, with 9 bases in the middle. The CDR3 sequence is CASSGNRNTEAFF. For the CDR3, the DNA is TGTGCCAGCAGCGGTAACAGGAACACTGAAGCTTTCTTT.

The chain employs TRBV12-3 or TRBV12-4 and TRBJ1-3, with a tentative D call TRBD1 (6 bases). Trimming cost V 6 bases and J 2 bases, with 8 bases left between them. The CDR3 totals 13 residues. CDR3 bases: TGTGCCAGCAGGGACAGTCCTGGAAACACCATATATTTT. Amino acid sequence: CASRDSPGNTIYF.

This chain links TRBV3-1 (or the pseudogene TRBV3-2) with TRBJ1-1; D gene uncertain. Germline V gives CDR1 LGHDT, CDR2 YNNKEL (reference sequence). This CDR3 spans 13 amino acids. Trimming pared 3 bases from V and 2 bases from J, leaving 7 bases between. CDR3 bases: TGTGCCAGCAGCCAGAAAACAAACACTGAAGCTTTCTTT. This translates into CASSQKTNTEAFF.

The chain couples TRBV18 to TRBJ2-1; 8 bases match TRBD1. Germline-derived CDR1 and CDR2 are KGHSH and LQKENI. V was clipped by 5 bases and J by 6 bases; unmatched bases: 3. The CDR3 spans 13 residues. CDR3 loop: CASSSTGGNEQFF. CDR3 bases: TGTGCCAGCTCATCCACAGGGGGCAATGAGCAGTTCTTC.

The rearrangement links TRBV11-3 to TRBJ2-2; D gene uncertain. The V gene's germline CDR1 is SGHNT and CDR2 YENEEA. The ends were cut back, 0 bases at V and 0 bases at J, with 8 bases in the middle. This CDR3 has 16 amino acids. CDR3 sequence (DNA): TGTGCCAGCAGCTTAGAGACGGCCGCGAACACCGGGGAGCTGTTTTTT. Residues: CASSLETAANTGELFF.

This rearrangement joins TRBV10-1 to TRBJ2-3; 13 bases line up with TRBD2. Germline CDR1 WNHNN, CDR2 SYGVQD (reference sequence). V shed 3 bases and J 3 bases; nucleotides not matched to a gene: 15. The CDR3 contains 20 residues. The CDR3 sequence is CASSETRLGLAGTGTDTQYF. DNA of the CDR3: TGCGCCAGCAGTGAAACTCGTTTGGGACTAGCGGGGACGGGGACAGATACGCAGTATTTT.

V and J are TRBV29-1 and TRBJ1-5; a possible D gene is TRBD1 (5 bases). This CDR3 is 13 amino acids long. V was pared by 4 bases and J by 4 bases, with 11 bases between. Germline V gives CDR1 SQVTM, CDR2 ANQGSEA. In nucleotides, the CDR3 is TGCAGCGTTGTGACAGAGCTTAATCAGCCCCAGCATTTT. Translation gives CSVVTELNQPQHF.

This rearrangement joins TRBV3-1 (or the pseudogene TRBV3-2) to TRBJ2-3, with no clear D. Germline lookup yields CDR1 LGHDT and CDR2 YNNKEL (reference sequence). The CDR3 spans 14 residues. V lost 4 bases and J lost 3, with 11 bases in between. CDR3 sequence: CASSPGLPTDTQYF. Written as DNA, the CDR3 is TGTGCCAGCAGCCCCGGATTACCTACAGATACGCAGTATTTT.

The chain links TRBV5-5 to TRBJ1-5, with D unresolved. V dropped 2 bases and J dropped 4 bases, with 10 bases sitting between them. In germline, CDR1 is SGHKS, CDR2 YYEKEE (reference sequence). The CDR3 sequence is 14 residues long. The CDR3 loop is CASSLGSLNQPQHF. The CDR3 DNA reads as TGTGCCAGCAGCTTAGGCAGCTTAAATCAGCCCCAGCATTTT.

The chain couples TRBV4-2 to TRBJ1-2, with 11 bases fitting TRBD1. The CDR3 is 14 amino acids. Trimming at V came to 2 bases and at J to 6 bases, leaving 2 bases not matched to a gene. CDR1 LGHNA and CDR2 YNFKEQ come from the germline V gene. For the CDR3, the DNA is TGTGCCAGCAGCCAACCGGACAGGGGGCATGGCTACACCTTC. Translation: CASSQPDRGHGYTF.

The chain carries TRBV27 and TRBJ2-1, with 11 positions matching TRBD2. With V trimmed by 5 bases and J by 7 bases, 10 bases remained unmatched. Germline CDR1 MNHEY, CDR2 SMNVEV (reference sequence). The CDR3 loop spans 16 amino acids. This CDR3 is CASSRYTSGSENEQFF. As DNA, the CDR3 is TGTGCCAGCAGTCGATACACTAGCGGGAGTGAGAATGAGCAGTTCTTC.

The chain recombines TRBV7-9 with TRBJ1-3; perhaps TRBD1 as D (5 bases). Between the trimmed V and J ends, which lost 5 bases and 0 bases, there was a span of 11 bases. Looked up from germline, CDR1 is SEHNR and CDR2 is FQNEAQ (reference sequence). The length of the CDR3 is 15 residues. Written as DNA, the CDR3 is TGTGCCAGCAGCCCTGCGACAGTCTCTGGAAACACCATATATTTT. Its protein product is CASSPATVSGNTIYF. Complete variable domain (other parts from reference TRBV7-9 and TRBJ1-3): DTGVSQNPRHKITKRGQNVTFRCDPISEHNRLYWYRQTLGQGPEFLTYFQNEAQLEKSRLLSDRFSAERPKGSFSTLEIQRTEQGDSAMYLCASSPATVSGNTIYFGEGSWLTVV.

The genes are TRBV11-2 and TRBJ2-7; D is ambiguous. The length of the CDR3 is 11 residues. Trimming stripped 0 bases from V and 6 bases from J, with 3 bases between. The V gene's germline CDR1 is SGHAT and CDR2 FQNNGV. CDR3 in amino acids: CASSLEVEQYF. CDR3 nucleotide sequence: TGTGCCAGCAGCTTAGAGGTCGAGCAGTACTTC.

The chain joins TRBV5-1 to TRBJ1-1; D remains unclear. CDR1 and CDR2 from the germline V gene are SGHRS and YFSETQ. V dropped 0 bases and J dropped 0 bases, with 12 bases sitting between them. This CDR3 spans 16 amino acids. CDR3 residues: CASSLGTASMNTEAFF. DNA of the CDR3: TGCGCCAGCAGCTTGGGGACCGCTTCGATGAACACTGAAGCTTTCTTT. Full variable domain (remainder filled in from reference TRBV5-1 and TRBJ1-1): KAGVTQTPRYLIKTRGQQVTLSCSPISGHRSVSWYQQTPGQGLQFLFEYFSETQRNKGNFPGRFSGRQFSNSRSEMNVSTLELGDSALYLCASSLGTASMNTEAFFGQGTRLTVV.

This rearrangement joins TRBV12-3 or TRBV12-4 to TRBJ2-1; perhaps TRBD2 as D (6 bases). CDR3 length: 12 residues. V lost 5 bases, J lost 7 bases, and 9 bases lay in between. In DNA, the CDR3 is TGTGCCAGCAGTGGAGGGGTGAATGAGCAGTTCTTC. Residues: CASSGGVNEQFF.

The chain couples TRBV12-3 or TRBV12-4 to TRBJ1-5, with D unresolved. This CDR3 has 13 amino acids. Trimming left V 1 base short and J 4 bases short, with 5 bases between. CDR3 DNA sequence: TGTGCCAGCAGTTTAGAGCCGAATCAGCCCCAGCATTTT. Its protein is CASSLEPNQPQHF.

The chain links TRBV7-9 to TRBJ2-1, with D perhaps matching TRBD2 (7 bases). CDR1 SEHNR and CDR2 FQNEAQ come from the germline V gene (reference sequence). V shed 1 base and J shed 6 bases, with 16 bases lying between them. The CDR3 is 16 residues long. The CDR3 DNA sequence: TGTGCCAGCAGCTTAGTGGGGGGGCCCGTACCCAATGAGCAGTTCTTC. This codes for CASSLVGGPVPNEQFF. The full variable domain, completed using reference TRBV7-9 and TRBJ2-1, is DTGVSQNPRHKITKRGQNVTFRCDPISEHNRLYWYRQTLGQGPEFLTYFQNEAQLEKSRLLSDRFSAERPKGSFSTLEIQRTEQGDSAMYLCASSLVGGPVPNEQFFGPGTRLTVL.

The chain uses TRBV12-5 and TRBJ2-1; 8 bases align to TRBD2. The CDR3 length is 17 residues. The V and J ends lost 0 bases and 7 bases, in that order; junction bases with no gene match: 11. Germline V gene lookup returns CDR1 LGHNT and CDR2 FRNRAP. The CDR3 is CASGLVLAGDGGNEQFF. The CDR3 DNA reads as TGTGCTAGTGGTTTGGTTCTAGCGGGTGATGGGGGGAATGAGCAGTTCTTC.

V is TRBV10-3 and J is TRBJ2-1; 9 bases agree with TRBD2. The junction had 10 bases not matched to a gene; V was cut back by 4 bases and J by 6 bases. Per germline, CDR1 ENHRY and CDR2 SYGVKD. This CDR3 region has 16 residues. The CDR3 DNA reads as TGTGCCATCAGTGTTGGTAGCGGGAGTAGGGGCAATGAGCAGTTCTTC. It codes for CAISVGSGSRGNEQFF.

The chain uses TRBV11-3 and TRBJ2-3; possibly TRBD2 for D (7 bases). Germline CDR1 and CDR2: SGHNT and YENEEA. CDR3 length: 16 residues. Trimming left V 1 base short and J 5 bases short, with 16 bases between. The CDR3 spells CASSLGSGKGGDTQYF. The CDR3 DNA reads TGTGCCAGCAGCTTAGGGAGCGGGAAGGGGGGAGATACGCAGTATTTT.

This clone appeared a single time. The same CDR3 arises from other DNA sequences in this sample as well. The rearrangement uses TRBV11-2 and TRBJ2-3; D unresolved. Germline CDR1 and CDR2: SGHAT and FQNNGV. The CDR3 is made up of 12 amino acids. The germline V and J ends were trimmed by 0 bases and 6 bases, with 4 bases remaining between them. The CDR3 nucleotides are TGTGCCAGCAGCTTAGACCAGGATACGCAGTATTTT. Translated: CASSLDQDTQYF.